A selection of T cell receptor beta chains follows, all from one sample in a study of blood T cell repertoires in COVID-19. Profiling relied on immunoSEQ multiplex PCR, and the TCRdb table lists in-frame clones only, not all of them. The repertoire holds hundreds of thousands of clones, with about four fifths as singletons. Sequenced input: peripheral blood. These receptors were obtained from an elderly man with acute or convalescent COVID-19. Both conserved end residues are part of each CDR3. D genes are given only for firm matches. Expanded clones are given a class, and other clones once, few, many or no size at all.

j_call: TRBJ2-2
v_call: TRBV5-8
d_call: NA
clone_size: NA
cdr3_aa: CASSLVGPGELFF
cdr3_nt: TGTGCCAGCAGCTTGGTGGGGCCCGGGGAGCTGTTTTTT

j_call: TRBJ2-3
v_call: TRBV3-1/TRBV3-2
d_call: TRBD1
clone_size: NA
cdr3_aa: CASSLQGVTQYF
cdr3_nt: TGTGCCAGCAGTCTACAGGGGGTTACGCAGTATTTT

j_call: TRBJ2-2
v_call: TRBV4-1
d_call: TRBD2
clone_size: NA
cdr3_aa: CASSQIPGGANTGELFF
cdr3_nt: TGCGCCAGCAGCCAAATCCCGGGGGGGGCGAACACCGGGGAGCTGTTTTTT

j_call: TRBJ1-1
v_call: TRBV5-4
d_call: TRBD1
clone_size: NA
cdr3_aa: CASSPGGQGATEAFF
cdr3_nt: TGTGCCAGCAGCCCCGGTGGGCAGGGGGCGACGGAAGCTTTCTTT

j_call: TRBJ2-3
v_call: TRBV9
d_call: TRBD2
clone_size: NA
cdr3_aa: CASSVLAGERTDTQYF
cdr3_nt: TGTGCCAGCAGCGTGTTGGCGGGGGAGCGCACAGATACGCAGTATTTT

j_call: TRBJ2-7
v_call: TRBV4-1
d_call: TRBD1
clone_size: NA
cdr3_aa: CASSQGTGGGHEQYF
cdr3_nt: TGCGCCAGCAGCCAAGGAACAGGGGGTGGACACGAGCAGTACTTC

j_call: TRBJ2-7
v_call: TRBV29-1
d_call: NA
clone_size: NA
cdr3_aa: CSASQGPYEQYF
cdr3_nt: TGCAGCGCGAGCCAGGGGCCCTACGAGCAGTACTTC

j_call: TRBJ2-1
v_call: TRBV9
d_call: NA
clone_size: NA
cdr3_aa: CASRDGLARDNEQFF
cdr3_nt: TGTGCCAGCAGGGATGGGCTAGCGAGGGACAATGAGCAGTTCTTC

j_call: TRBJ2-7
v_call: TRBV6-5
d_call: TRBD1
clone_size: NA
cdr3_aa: CASRIDRGQSYEQYF
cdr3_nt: TGTGCCAGCAGGATTGACAGGGGGCAATCCTACGAGCAGTACTTC

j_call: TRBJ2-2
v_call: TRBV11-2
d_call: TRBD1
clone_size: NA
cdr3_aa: CASSLETGRFTGELFF
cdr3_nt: TGTGCCAGCAGCTTAGAGACAGGGAGATTCACCGGGGAGCTGTTTTTT

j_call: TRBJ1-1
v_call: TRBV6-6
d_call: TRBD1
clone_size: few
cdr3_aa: CASSYSTGDTEAFF
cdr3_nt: TGTGCCAGCAGTTACTCGACAGGGGACACTGAAGCTTTCTTT

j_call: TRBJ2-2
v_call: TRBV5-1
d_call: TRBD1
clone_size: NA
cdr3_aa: CASSLNRQGGSGELFF
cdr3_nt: TGCGCCAGCAGCTTGAACCGACAGGGTGGGTCCGGGGAGCTGTTTTTT

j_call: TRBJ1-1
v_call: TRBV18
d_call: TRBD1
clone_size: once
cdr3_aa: CASSTKQGKNTEAFF
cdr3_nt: TGTGCCAGCTCCACAAAACAGGGGAAAAACACTGAAGCTTTCTTT

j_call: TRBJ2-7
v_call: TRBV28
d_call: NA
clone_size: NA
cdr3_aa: CASLGSAPRTHEQYF
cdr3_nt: TGTGCCAGCCTGGGCTCGGCCCCGAGAACCCACGAGCAGTACTTC

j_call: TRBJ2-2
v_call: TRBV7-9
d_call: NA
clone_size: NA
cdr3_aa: CASSLVVGRFTGELFF
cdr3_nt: TGTGCCAGCAGCTTAGTTGTTGGCCGCTTCACCGGGGAGCTGTTTTTT

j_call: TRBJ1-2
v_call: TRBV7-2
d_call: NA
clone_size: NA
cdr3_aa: CASSLGRNSFNYGYTF
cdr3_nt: TGTGCCAGCAGCTTAGGCCGCAACAGCTTTAACTATGGCTACACCTTC

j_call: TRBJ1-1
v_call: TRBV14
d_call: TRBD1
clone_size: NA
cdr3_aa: CASSPRTGRGTEAFF
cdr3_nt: TGTGCCAGCAGCCCCCGGACAGGGAGGGGCACTGAAGCTTTCTTT

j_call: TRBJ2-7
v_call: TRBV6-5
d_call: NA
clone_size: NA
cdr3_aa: CASTPTPAFREQYF
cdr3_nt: TGTGCCAGCACTCCGACTCCTGCTTTTCGGGAGCAGTACTTC

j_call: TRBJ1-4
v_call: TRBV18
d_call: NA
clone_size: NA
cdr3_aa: CASSKAGNEKLFF
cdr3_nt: TGTGCCAGCTCAAAGGCGGGTAATGAAAAACTGTTTTTT

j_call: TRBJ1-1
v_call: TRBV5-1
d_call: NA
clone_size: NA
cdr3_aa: CASSLEVEGSEAFF
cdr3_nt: TGCGCCAGCAGCTTGGAGGTAGAGGGCTCTGAAGCTTTCTTT

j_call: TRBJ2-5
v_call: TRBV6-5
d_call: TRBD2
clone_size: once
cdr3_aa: CASGLAGVYQETQYF
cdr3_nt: TGTGCCAGCGGACTAGCGGGGGTTTACCAAGAGACCCAGTACTTC

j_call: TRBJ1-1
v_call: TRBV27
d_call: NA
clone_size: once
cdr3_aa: CASRVKANTEAFF
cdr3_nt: TGTGCCAGCAGGGTGAAAGCGAACACTGAAGCTTTCTTT

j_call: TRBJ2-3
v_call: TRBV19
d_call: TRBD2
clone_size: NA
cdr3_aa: CASTLAGDVDTQYF
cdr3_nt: TGTGCCAGTACTCTAGCGGGAGACGTAGATACGCAGTATTTT

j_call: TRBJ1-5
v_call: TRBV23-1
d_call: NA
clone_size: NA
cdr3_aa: CASSQSRQSNQPQHF
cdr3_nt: TGCGCCAGCAGTCAATCGCGACAGAGTAATCAGCCCCAGCATTTT

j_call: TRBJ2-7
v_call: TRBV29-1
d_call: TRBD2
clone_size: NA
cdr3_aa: CSVTPAGRTYEQYF
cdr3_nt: TGCAGCGTAACCCCAGCGGGACGGACCTACGAGCAGTACTTC

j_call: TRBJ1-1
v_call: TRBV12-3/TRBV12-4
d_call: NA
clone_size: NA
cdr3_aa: CASSLGTEAEAFF
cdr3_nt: TGTGCCAGCAGTTTAGGTACAGAAGCTGAAGCTTTCTTT

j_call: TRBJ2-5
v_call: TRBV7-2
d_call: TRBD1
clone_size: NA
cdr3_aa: CASSLRTGRGAQETQYF
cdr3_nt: TGTGCCAGCAGCCTCCGGACAGGGCGGGGTGCCCAAGAGACCCAGTACTTC

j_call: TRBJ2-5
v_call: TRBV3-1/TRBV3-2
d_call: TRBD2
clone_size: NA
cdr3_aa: CASSRSSGGETQYF
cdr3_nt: TGTGCCAGCAGCCGATCTAGCGGGGGAGAGACCCAGTACTTC

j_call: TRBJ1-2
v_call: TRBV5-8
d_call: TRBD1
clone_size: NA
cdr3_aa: CASSLGGGTYGYTF
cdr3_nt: TGTGCCAGCAGCTTGGGAGGGGGCACCTATGGCTACACCTTC

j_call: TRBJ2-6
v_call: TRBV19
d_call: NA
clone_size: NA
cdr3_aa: CASSTLLGANVLTF
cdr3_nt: TGTGCCAGTAGTACCCTCTTAGGGGCCAACGTCCTGACTTTC

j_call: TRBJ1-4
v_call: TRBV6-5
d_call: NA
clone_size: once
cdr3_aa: CASITGGAGDEKLFF
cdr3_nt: TGTGCCAGCATCACTGGGGGGGCAGGGGATGAAAAACTGTTTTTT

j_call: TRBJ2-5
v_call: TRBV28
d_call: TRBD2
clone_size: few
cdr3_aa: CASSSPRDYRRETQYF
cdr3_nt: TGTGCCAGCAGTTCCCCGCGGGACTATCGGAGGGAGACCCAGTACTTC

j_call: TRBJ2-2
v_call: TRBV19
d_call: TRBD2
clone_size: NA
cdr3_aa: CASLRAGGNTGELFF
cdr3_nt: TGTGCCAGTCTACGAGCGGGAGGGAACACCGGGGAGCTGTTTTTT

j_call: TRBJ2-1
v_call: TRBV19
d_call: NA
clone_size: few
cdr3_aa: CASSMRSVTLNEQFF
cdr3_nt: TGTGCCAGTAGTATGAGGTCCGTAACCCTCAATGAGCAGTTCTTC

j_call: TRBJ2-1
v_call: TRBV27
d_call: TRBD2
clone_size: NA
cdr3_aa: CASSDYSGRTANEQFF
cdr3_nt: TGTGCCAGCTCTGATTATAGCGGGAGGACTGCCAATGAGCAGTTCTTC